The 31 T cell receptor beta chains presented below share a single source sample, sequenced in a study of OX40 agonist ivuxolimab in advanced cancers. Libraries were prepared through the immunoSEQ multiplex PCR assay. The immuneACCESS repertoire file appears here via TCRdb, limited to in-frame rearrangements. These files lack a portion of the clones; in checked studies, under half of the deficit traces to unresolved V genes, and the cause of the others is not known. The sample data list about 86,000 clones, and about 83% of these were observed just once. The ten largest account for approximately 1.5% of the sample. The sample consisted of CD4+ or CD8+ T cells sorted from blood, taken in a trial of the OX40 agonist ivuxolimab. Receptors originate from an adult with an advanced solid tumor such as melanoma, head and neck, liver or kidney cancer.

CDR3 nucleotide sequence: TGTGCCAGCAGCTTATACAGCCAAGAGACCCAGTACTTC. Translated, it gives CASSLYSQETQYF. V is TRBV7-9 and J is TRBJ2-5; D gene unclear. Germline assignment: CDR1 SEHNR and CDR2 FQNEAQ (reference sequence). V gave up 2 bases and J gave up 1 base, with 5 bases separating them. This CDR3 spans 13 amino acids.

The chain links TRBV5-4 to TRBJ2-7; D is possibly TRBD1 or TRBD2 (6 bases each). The germline CDR1 and CDR2 sequences are SGHNT and YYREEE (reference sequence). There are 15 residues in the CDR3. Trimming shortened V by 1 base and J by 3 bases, and 14 bases separated the two germline ends. The CDR3 sequence is CASSLLGGKGYEQYF. The CDR3 DNA reads as TGTGCCAGCAGCTTGTTAGGGGGGAAGGGCTACGAGCAGTACTTC.

This chain uses TRBV15 with TRBJ2-1; D possibly uses TRBD1 or TRBD2 (5 bases each). V was cut by 0 bases and J by 3 bases, with 15 bases left in between. CDR3 size: 17 residues. The V gene's germline CDR1 is LNHNV and CDR2 YYDKDF (reference sequence). The CDR3 is CATSRDKGRVLYNEQFF. CDR3 DNA: TGTGCCACCAGCAGAGATAAGGGGCGGGTCCTCTACAATGAGCAGTTCTTC.

CDR3 DNA: TGTGCCAGCAGCGGGGGGCTTCTAGCCAAAAACATTCAGTACTTC. This codes for CASSGGLLAKNIQYF. The chain recombines TRBV7-2 with TRBJ2-4, with D possibly called TRBD1 or TRBD2 (6 bases each). Trimming took 5 bases from V and 0 from J, leaving 11 bases between them. The germline gives CDR1 SGHTA, CDR2 FQGNSA. This CDR3 is 15 amino acids long.

The chain links TRBV7-8 to TRBJ2-5; 8 bases line up with TRBD1. Trimming cost V 7 bases and J 5 bases; bases outside gene matches: 21. The CDR3 contains 18 residues. The germline CDR1 and CDR2 sequences are SGHVS and FQNEAQ. Here the CDR3 reads CASTKVPGLQGAGETQYF. CDR3 bases: TGTGCCAGCACCAAAGTCCCGGGGCTCCAGGGGGCTGGCGAGACCCAGTACTTC.

This chain uses TRBV5-1 with TRBJ1-2; D possibly corresponds to TRBD1 (5 bases). Looked up from germline, CDR1 is SGHRS and CDR2 is YFSETQ. This CDR3 is 15 amino acids long. Trimming took off 3 bases at V and 1 base at J, with 13 bases between the two ends. The CDR3 sequence: CASSSLGGGNYGYTF. The CDR3, as DNA: TGCGCCAGCAGCTCCCTTGGCGGGGGTAACTATGGCTACACCTTC.

The chain employs TRBV5-4 and TRBJ2-4; D not resolved. The germline V gene encodes CDR1 SGHNT and CDR2 YYREEE (reference sequence). The CDR3 contains 18 residues. V was clipped by 3 bases and J by 0 bases, with 19 bases between them. CDR3: CASSWTGAQVPAKNIQYF. CDR3 DNA: TGTGCCAGCAGCTGGACCGGAGCCCAAGTTCCAGCCAAAAACATTCAGTACTTC.

This chain joins TRBV2 and TRBJ2-7; D possibly corresponds to TRBD1 (5 bases). Trimming removed 9 bases from V and 0 bases from J, with 15 bases in between. The CDR3 totals 14 residues. Germline V CDR1 and CDR2: SNHLY, FYNNEI. The CDR3 here is CASRRQPSSYEQYF. Written as DNA, the CDR3 is TGTGCCAGTCGCCGACAGCCGAGCTCCTACGAGCAGTACTTC.

V is TRBV6-1 and J is TRBJ2-7, with 7 nucleotides matching TRBD2. The CDR3 runs to 14 residues. V dropped 10 bases and J dropped 1; count of bases not matched to a gene: 10. Germline V gene data show CDR1 as MNHNS and CDR2 as SASEGT. In DNA, the CDR3 is TGTGCCACCCGGGGACGGGAGGCTTCCTACGAGCAGTACTTC. This gives the protein CATRGREASYEQYF.

The chain links TRBV18 to TRBJ2-3; TRBD1 matches 8 bases. The CDR3 runs 17 residues. V trimming: 0 bases; J trimming: 3 bases; junction bases outside the gene matches: 8. The germline CDR1 and CDR2 sequences are KGHSH and LQKENI. CDR3 nucleotide sequence: TGTGCCAGCTCACCACCTGTGTCCAGGGGGCAAACAGATACGCAGTATTTT. Translation: CASSPPVSRGQTDTQYF.

The V gene is TRBV5-1, the J gene TRBJ2-1; D is unresolved. The V gene's germline CDR1 is SGHRS and CDR2 YFSETQ. The CDR3 has 15 amino acids. V was clipped by 2 bases and J by 0 bases, with 9 bases between them. The CDR3 loop reads CASSLGHTSYNEQFF. CDR3 bases: TGCGCCAGCAGCTTAGGCCATACCTCCTACAATGAGCAGTTCTTC.

V gene TRBV9 combines with J gene TRBJ2-5; perhaps TRBD2 as D (6 bases). The CDR3 is made up of 14 amino acids. V shed 4 bases and J shed 5 bases, with 15 bases lying between them. Germline CDR1 is SGDLS and CDR2 is YYNGEE. The CDR3 DNA reads TGTGCCAGCAGCCTATTAGCGGTTGGGGAGACCCAGTACTTC. This translates into CASSLLAVGETQYF.

This sequence joins TRBV5-1 and TRBJ2-3; no clear D. Per germline, CDR1 SGHRS and CDR2 YFSETQ. The V and J ends lost 4 bases and 0 bases respectively, with 9 bases between them. This CDR3 has 14 amino acids. The CDR3 sequence: CASSPTDSTDTQYF. The CDR3 coding sequence is TGCGCCAGCAGCCCCACCGACAGCACAGATACGCAGTATTTT. The full variable domain, completed using reference TRBV5-1 and TRBJ2-3, is KAGVTQTPRYLIKTRGQQVTLSCSPISGHRSVSWYQQTPGQGLQFLFEYFSETQRNKGNFPGRFSGRQFSNSRSEMNVSTLELGDSALYLCASSPTDSTDTQYFGPGTRLTVL.

This clone was observed once. This chain links TRBV4-3 with TRBJ2-2; TRBD1 agrees at 8 bases. The junction had 12 bases not matched to a gene; V was cut back by 3 bases and J by 6 bases. Germline CDR1 LGHNA, CDR2 YSLEER. The CDR3 consists of 17 residues. CDR3 sequence reads: CASSHRTGQGFPGELFF. The CDR3 DNA reads as TGCGCCAGCAGCCATCGTACAGGACAGGGCTTCCCCGGGGAGCTGTTTTTT.

The rearrangement uses TRBV30 and TRBJ1-1, with TRBD1 identical over 7 bases. CDR3 length equals 11 residues. The germline V gene has CDR1 GTSNPN and CDR2 SVGIG (reference sequence). The ends lost 0 bases at V and 10 bases at J; junction bases unmatched: 2. The CDR3 here is CAWSVAGGAFF. The CDR3, as DNA: TGTGCCTGGAGTGTGGCAGGGGGAGCTTTCTTT.

The chain recombines TRBV11-2 with TRBJ2-7; 7 positions match TRBD2. This CDR3 is 14 amino acids long. Trimming removed 4 bases from V and 6 bases from J; junction bases left unmatched: 9. Germline CDR1 and CDR2: SGHAT and FQNNGV. CDR3 in amino acids: CASSSLGGVGEQYF. The DNA for the CDR3 is TGTGCCAGCAGCTCCTTGGGGGGGGTCGGCGAGCAGTACTTC.

The chain couples TRBV7-3 to TRBJ2-1; D might be TRBD2 (6 bases). The CDR3 totals 15 residues. Germline V CDR1 and CDR2: SGHTA, FQGTGA. V was trimmed by 5 bases and J by 2 bases, leaving 13 bases between them. CDR3 nucleotide sequence: TGTGCCAGCAGCCCCGGGGCGGGGCCCTACAATGAGCAGTTCTTC. It is translated as CASSPGAGPYNEQFF.

V and J are TRBV18 and TRBJ2-3; 12 positions agree with TRBD2. The CDR3 has 21 residues. The junction had 15 bases not matched to a gene; V was cut back by 1 base and J by 1 base. The V gene's germline CDR1 is KGHSH and CDR2 LQKENI. The CDR3 spells CASSPLGTSSGRAGGTDTQYF. The DNA for the CDR3 is TGTGCCAGCTCACCACTCGGGACATCTAGCGGGAGGGCCGGGGGCACAGATACGCAGTATTTT.

V and J are TRBV6-4 and TRBJ1-1; D remains unclear. CDR1 and CDR2 from the germline V gene are MRHNA and SNTAGT. The CDR3 sequence is 13 residues long. Trimming stripped 0 bases from V and 6 bases from J, with 8 bases between. CDR3: CASSDSNYPEAFF. CDR3 DNA: TGTGCCAGCAGTGACTCAAACTATCCTGAAGCTTTCTTT.

This clone came up once. This sequence joins TRBV14 and TRBJ2-3, with no clear D. V was cut by 5 bases and J by 0 bases, with 12 bases left in between. This CDR3 region has 15 residues. The germline V gene has CDR1 SGHDN and CDR2 FVKESK. The CDR3 sequence: CASSDIYRSTDTQYF. DNA of the CDR3: TGTGCCAGCAGCGACATCTATAGAAGCACAGATACGCAGTATTTT.

V gene TRBV7-2 combines with J gene TRBJ1-1; D is unclear. From germline, CDR1 is SGHTA and CDR2 FQGNSA. V shed 1 base and J shed 6 bases, with 15 bases lying between them. CDR3 length equals 15 residues. CDR3 region: CASSLDGEAVPEAFF. The CDR3 DNA reads as TGTGCCAGCAGCTTAGATGGGGAGGCAGTCCCTGAAGCTTTCTTT. The variable domain in full, with the rest retrieved from reference TRBV7-2 and TRBJ1-1, is GAGVSQSPSNKVTEKGKDVELRCDPISGHTALYWYRQSLGQGLEFLIYFQGNSAPDKSGLPSDRFSAERTGGSVSTLTIQRTQQEDSAVYLCASSLDGEAVPEAFFGQGTRLTVV.

This chain's CDR3 is CASSLVGGRSTGELFF. DNA of the CDR3: TGTGCCAGCAGCTTAGTGGGGGGGCGGAGCACCGGGGAGCTGTTTTTT. The gene calls are TRBV7-2 and TRBJ2-2; D is perhaps TRBD2 (7 bases). Trimming left V 1 base short and J 4 bases short, with 13 bases between. The V gene's germline CDR1 is SGHTA and CDR2 FQGNSA. This CDR3 region has 16 residues.

The rearrangement uses TRBV5-1 and TRBJ1-4; 9 nucleotides match TRBD1. Per the germline V gene, CDR1 is SGHRS and CDR2 is YFSETQ. V lost 3 bases to trimming and J lost 8 bases; unmatched junction nucleotides: 8. The CDR3 totals 15 residues. The CDR3 sequence: CASSSQQGAGEKLFF. The CDR3 DNA reads as TGCGCCAGCAGCTCCCAACAGGGGGCGGGGGAAAAACTGTTTTTT.

This chain connects TRBV19 to TRBJ1-1, with D possibly matching TRBD1 (5 bases). CDR3 length equals 12 residues. V gave up 8 bases and J gave up 4 bases, with 11 bases separating them. CDR1 and CDR2 (germline): LNHDA, SQIVND (reference sequence). The CDR3 reads CASGPGGTEAFF. In DNA, the CDR3 is TGTGCCAGTGGCCCGGGGGGCACTGAAGCTTTCTTT.

The chain has TRBV10-3 and TRBJ2-2, with D possibly TRBD1 on 6 matching bases. The CDR3 length is 15 residues. Germline CDR1 reads ENHRY; CDR2 reads SYGVKD. Trimming cost V 2 bases and J 2 bases, with 9 bases left between them. CDR3 coding DNA: TGTGCCATCAGTGAGGACAGGACTAACACCGGGGAGCTGTTTTTT. Translation: CAISEDRTNTGELFF.

This chain links TRBV7-2 with TRBJ1-5; possible D gene TRBD1, 6 bases. Germline V gene lookup returns CDR1 SGHTA and CDR2 FQGNSA. Trimming pared 5 bases from V and 3 bases from J, leaving 14 bases between. This CDR3 contains 15 residues. This chain's CDR3 is CASSPQWGPNQPQHF. CDR3 in DNA: TGTGCCAGCAGCCCCCAGTGGGGGCCCAATCAGCCCCAGCATTTT.

The chain has TRBV28 and TRBJ2-7; 11 bases fit TRBD2. Germline lookup yields CDR1 MDHEN and CDR2 SYDVKM. The CDR3 is 14 amino acids. The ends lost 10 bases at V and 1 base at J; junction bases unmatched: 6. The CDR3 region is CANPGLAVSYEQYF. The CDR3 nucleotides read TGTGCCAACCCGGGACTAGCGGTTTCCTACGAGCAGTACTTC.

The V gene is TRBV15, the J gene TRBJ2-4, with no clear D. V lost 0 bases and J lost 5, with 14 bases in between. Per the germline V gene, CDR1 is LNHNV and CDR2 is YYDKDF (reference sequence). The CDR3 is 16 amino acids. The CDR3: CATSRDDAVIQNIQYF. CDR3 bases: TGTGCCACCAGCAGAGATGATGCCGTGATACAAAACATTCAGTACTTC.

The V and J genes are TRBV4-2 and TRBJ1-5; 7 bases match TRBD1. The length of the CDR3 is 15 residues. V was pared by 7 bases and J by 7 bases, with 13 bases of the junction left unmatched. Per the germline V gene, CDR1 is LGHNA and CDR2 is YNFKEQ. CDR3 sequence reads: CASKGKGALRQPQHF. CDR3 DNA sequence: TGTGCCAGCAAGGGAAAGGGGGCTCTACGGCAGCCCCAGCATTTT.

The chain uses TRBV5-4 and TRBJ2-2; D is uncertain. Germline V gives CDR1 SGHNT, CDR2 YYREEE (reference sequence). The CDR3 runs to 15 residues. V dropped 2 bases and J dropped 2 bases, with 10 bases sitting between them. CDR3 sequence (DNA): TGTGCCAGCAGCTTCGCAACCAGCAACACCGGGGAGCTGTTTTTT. Translated, it gives CASSFATSNTGELFF.

This sequence joins TRBV28 and TRBJ1-2; no definite D call. The CDR3 has 15 residues. Trimming removed 1 base at V and 1 base at J, with 10 bases between. Germline V gives CDR1 MDHEN, CDR2 SYDVKM. In DNA, the CDR3 is TGTGCCAGCAGTTTATATGGCAGCCATAACTATGGCTACACCTTC. Residues: CASSLYGSHNYGYTF.